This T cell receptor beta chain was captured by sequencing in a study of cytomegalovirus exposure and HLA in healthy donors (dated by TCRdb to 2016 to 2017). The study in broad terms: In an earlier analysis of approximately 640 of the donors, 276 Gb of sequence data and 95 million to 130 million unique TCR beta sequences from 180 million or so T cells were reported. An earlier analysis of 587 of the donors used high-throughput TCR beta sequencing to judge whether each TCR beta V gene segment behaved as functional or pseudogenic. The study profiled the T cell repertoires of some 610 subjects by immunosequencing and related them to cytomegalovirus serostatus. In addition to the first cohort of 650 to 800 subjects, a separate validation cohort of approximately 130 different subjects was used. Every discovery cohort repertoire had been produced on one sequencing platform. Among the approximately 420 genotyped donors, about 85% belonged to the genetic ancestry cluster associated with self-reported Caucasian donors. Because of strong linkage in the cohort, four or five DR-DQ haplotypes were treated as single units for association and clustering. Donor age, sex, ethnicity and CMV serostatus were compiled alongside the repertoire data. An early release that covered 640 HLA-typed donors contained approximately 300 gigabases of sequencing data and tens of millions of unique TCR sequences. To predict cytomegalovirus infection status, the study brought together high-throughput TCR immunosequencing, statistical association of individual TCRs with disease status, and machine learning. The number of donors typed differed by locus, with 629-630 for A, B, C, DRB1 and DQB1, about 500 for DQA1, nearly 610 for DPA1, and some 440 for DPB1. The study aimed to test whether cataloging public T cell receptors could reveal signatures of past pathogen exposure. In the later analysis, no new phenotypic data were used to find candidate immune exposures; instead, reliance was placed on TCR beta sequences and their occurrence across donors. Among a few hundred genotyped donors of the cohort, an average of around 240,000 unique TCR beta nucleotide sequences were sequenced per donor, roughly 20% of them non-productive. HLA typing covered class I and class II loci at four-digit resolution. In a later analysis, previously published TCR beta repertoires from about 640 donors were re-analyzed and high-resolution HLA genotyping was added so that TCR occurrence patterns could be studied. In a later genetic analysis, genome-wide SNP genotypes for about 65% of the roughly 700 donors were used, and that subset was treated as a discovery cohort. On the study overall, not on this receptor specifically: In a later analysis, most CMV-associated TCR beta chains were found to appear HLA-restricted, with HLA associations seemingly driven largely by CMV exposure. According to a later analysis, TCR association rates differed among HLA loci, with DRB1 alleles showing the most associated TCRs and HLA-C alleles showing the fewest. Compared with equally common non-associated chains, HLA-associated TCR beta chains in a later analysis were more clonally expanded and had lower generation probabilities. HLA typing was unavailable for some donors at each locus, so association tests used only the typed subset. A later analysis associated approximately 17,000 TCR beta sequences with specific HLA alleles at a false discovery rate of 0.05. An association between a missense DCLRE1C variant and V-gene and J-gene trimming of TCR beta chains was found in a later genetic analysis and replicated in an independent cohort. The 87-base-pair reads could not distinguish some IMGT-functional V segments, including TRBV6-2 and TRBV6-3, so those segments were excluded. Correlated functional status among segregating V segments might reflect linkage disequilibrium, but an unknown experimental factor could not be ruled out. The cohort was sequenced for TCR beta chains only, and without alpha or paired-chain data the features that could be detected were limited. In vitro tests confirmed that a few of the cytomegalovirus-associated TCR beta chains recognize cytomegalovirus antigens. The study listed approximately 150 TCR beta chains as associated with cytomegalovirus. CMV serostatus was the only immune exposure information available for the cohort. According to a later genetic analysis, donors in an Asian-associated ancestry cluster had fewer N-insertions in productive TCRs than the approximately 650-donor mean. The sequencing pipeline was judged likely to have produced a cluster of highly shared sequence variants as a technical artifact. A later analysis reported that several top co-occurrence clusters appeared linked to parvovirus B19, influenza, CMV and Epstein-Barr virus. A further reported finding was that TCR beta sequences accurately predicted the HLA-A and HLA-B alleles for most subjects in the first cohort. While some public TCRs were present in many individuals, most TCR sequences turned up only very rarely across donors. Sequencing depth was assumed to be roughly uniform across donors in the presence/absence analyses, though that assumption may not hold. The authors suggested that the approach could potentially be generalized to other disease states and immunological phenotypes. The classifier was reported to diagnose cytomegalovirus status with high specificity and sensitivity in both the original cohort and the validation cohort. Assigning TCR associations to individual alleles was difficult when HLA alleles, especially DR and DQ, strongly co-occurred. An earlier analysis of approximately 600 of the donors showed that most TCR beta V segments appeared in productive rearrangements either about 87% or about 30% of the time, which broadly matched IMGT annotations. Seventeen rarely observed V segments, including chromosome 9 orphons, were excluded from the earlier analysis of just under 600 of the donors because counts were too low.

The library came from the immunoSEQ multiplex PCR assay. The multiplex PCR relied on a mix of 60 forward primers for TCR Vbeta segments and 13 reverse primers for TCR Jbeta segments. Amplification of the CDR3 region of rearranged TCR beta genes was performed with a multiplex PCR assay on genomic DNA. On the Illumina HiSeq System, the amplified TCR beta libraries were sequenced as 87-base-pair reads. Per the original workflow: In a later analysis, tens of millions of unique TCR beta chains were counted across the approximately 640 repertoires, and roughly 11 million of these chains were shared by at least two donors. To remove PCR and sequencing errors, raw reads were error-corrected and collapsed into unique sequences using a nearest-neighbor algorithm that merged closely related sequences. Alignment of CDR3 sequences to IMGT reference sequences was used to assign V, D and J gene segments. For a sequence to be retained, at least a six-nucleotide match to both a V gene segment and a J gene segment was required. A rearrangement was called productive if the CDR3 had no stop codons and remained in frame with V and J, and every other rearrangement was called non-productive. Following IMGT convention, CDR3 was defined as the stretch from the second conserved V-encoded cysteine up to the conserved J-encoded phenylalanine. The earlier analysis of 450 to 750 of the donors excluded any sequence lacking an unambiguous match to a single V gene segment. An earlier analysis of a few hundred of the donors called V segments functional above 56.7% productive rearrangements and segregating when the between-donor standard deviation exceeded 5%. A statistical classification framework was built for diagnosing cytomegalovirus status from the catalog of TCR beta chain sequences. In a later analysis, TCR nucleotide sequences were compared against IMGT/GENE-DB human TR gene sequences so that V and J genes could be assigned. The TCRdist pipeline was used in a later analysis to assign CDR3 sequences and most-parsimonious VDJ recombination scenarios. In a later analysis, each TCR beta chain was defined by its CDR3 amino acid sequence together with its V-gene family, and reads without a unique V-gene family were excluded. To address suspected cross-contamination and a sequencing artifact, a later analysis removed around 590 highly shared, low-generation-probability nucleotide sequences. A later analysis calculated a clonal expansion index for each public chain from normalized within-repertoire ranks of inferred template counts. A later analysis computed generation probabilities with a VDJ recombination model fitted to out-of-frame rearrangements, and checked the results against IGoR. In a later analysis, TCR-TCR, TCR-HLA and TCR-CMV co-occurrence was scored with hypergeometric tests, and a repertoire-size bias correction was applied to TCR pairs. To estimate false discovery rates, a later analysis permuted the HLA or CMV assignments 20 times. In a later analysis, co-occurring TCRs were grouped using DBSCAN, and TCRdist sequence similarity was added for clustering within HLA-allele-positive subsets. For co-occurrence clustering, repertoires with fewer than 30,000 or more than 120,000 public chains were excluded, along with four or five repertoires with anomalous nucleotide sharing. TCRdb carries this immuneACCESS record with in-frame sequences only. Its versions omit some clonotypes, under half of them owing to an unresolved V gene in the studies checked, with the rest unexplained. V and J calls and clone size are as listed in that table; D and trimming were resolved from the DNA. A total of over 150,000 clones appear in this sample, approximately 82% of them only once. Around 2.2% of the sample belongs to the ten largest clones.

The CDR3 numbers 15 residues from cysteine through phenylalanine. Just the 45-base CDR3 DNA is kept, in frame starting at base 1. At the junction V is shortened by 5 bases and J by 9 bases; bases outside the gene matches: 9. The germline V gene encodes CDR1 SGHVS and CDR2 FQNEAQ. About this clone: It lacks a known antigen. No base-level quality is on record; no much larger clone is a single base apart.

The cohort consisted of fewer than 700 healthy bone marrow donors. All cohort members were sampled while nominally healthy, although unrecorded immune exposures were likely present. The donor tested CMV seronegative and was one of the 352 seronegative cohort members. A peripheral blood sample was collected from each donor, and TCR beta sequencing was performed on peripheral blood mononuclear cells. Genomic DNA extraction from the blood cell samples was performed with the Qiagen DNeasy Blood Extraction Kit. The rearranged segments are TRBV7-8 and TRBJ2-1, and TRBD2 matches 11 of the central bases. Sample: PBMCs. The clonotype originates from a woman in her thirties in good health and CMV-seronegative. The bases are TGTGCCAGCAGCGGAGGGCTAGCGGGGGGTCTTGAGCAGTTCTTC. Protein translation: CASSGGLAGGLEQFF.